Below, one T cell receptor beta chain is given with its context. Libraries were prepared by immunoSEQ multiplex PCR; TCRdb keeps only in-frame clonotypes and omits some of them. The sample has 45,000 to 50,000 clones, about 88% seen once. These data are taken from a study of blood T cell repertoires in COVID-19. The germline V gene encodes CDR1 SGHNT and CDR2 YYREEE (reference sequence). V gave up 5 bases and J gave up 11 bases; unmatched junction bases: 9. This CDR3 has 14 residues. The chain joins TRBV5-4 to TRBJ1-6; 8 bases match TRBD1. This sequence originates from a man aged 50 or older with active COVID-19. The sequenced sample consisted of peripheral blood. The CDR3 nucleotides are TGTGCCAGCAGTCAAAACAGGGGGAGGGCACCCCTCCACTTT. As protein: CASSQNRGRAPLHF.